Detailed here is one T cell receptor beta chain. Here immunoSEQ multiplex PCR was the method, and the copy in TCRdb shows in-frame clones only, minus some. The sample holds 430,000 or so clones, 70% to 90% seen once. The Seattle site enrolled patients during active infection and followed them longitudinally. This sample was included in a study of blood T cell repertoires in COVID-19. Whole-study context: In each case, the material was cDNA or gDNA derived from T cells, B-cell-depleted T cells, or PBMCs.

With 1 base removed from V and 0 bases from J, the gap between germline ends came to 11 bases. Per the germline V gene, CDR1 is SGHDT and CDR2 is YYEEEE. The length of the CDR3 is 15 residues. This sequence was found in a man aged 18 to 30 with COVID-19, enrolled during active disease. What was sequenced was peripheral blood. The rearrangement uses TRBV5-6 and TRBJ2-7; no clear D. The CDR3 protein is CASSLMAASSYEQYF. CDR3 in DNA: TGTGCCAGCAGCTTGATGGCAGCGAGCTCCTACGAGCAGTACTTC.